This T cell receptor (beta chain) was captured in a study of cytomegalovirus exposure and HLA in healthy donors. Concerning this clone itself: Its antigen is not identified.

A multiplex PCR was run with 60 Vbeta primers and 13 Jbeta primers. TCRdb's copy holds only in-frame clones and misses some; the assay was immunoSEQ multiplex PCR. Of approximately 97,000 clones in the sample, about 86% are singletons; the top ten hold roughly 4%. Regarding the study as a whole: Follow-up analysis later connected one missense variant in DCLRE1C with trimming of TCR beta V- and J-genes. What TCR beta sequences reportedly achieved was accurate prediction of HLA-A and HLA-B alleles in most subjects.

The sequence derives from a woman in her seventies in good health and CMV-seropositive. The sample comprised PBMCs.

The CDR3: CASSVDRLNYGYTF. Written as DNA, the CDR3 is TGTGCCAGCAGCGTGGACAGGCTAAACTATGGCTACACCTTC. The chain has TRBV5-4 and TRBJ1-2; 7 bases match TRBD1. The germline CDR1 and CDR2 sequences are SGHNT and YYREEE (reference sequence). The CDR3 loop spans 14 amino acids. V lost 4 bases and J lost 2; bases outside the gene matches: 5.